Shown below are 3 T cell receptor beta chains from a single sample sequenced in a study of T cell repertoires in cytomegalovirus infection. TCRdb used MiXCR to reprocess the reads, holding one entry per CDR3 protein. The sample has approximately 320,000 distinct CDR3 sequences; 9.5% are singletons. Sequencing was performed on PBMCs. The receptors were sampled from a human donor in good health (CMV status not recorded). Some clones in this sample may be carry-over from other donors' samples.

This clonotype counts as medium-sized. This chain uses TRBV7-2 with TRBJ2-3, with 9 bases lining up with TRBD2. In germline, CDR1 is SGHTA, CDR2 FQGNSA. CDR3 length: 17 residues. V dropped 1 base and J dropped 0; count of bases not matched to a gene: 5. The CDR3 here is CASSLGPSGVSTDTQYF. The CDR3 region has the DNA TGTGCCAGCAGCTTAGGGCCTAGCGGGGTCAGCACAGATACGCAGTATTTT. Full variable domain (outside the CDR3, taken from reference TRBV7-2 and TRBJ2-3): GAGVSQSPSNKVTEKGKDVELRCDPISGHTALYWYRQSLGQGLEFLIYFQGNSAPDKSGLPSDRFSAERTGGSVSTLTIQRTQQEDSAVYLCASSLGPSGVSTDTQYFGPGTRLTVL.

In its sample, this clonotype was seen a few times. The chain couples TRBV5-1 to TRBJ2-1; 8 bases map to TRBD1. Germline CDR1 reads SGHRS; CDR2 reads YFSETQ. With V trimmed by 4 bases and J by 0 bases, 3 bases remained unmatched. The CDR3 contains 15 residues. CDR3 sequence: CASSIQGGSYNEQFF. The CDR3 DNA reads TGCGCCAGCAGCATACAGGGGGGCTCCTACAATGAGCAGTTCTTC.

Only one count was recorded for this clonotype. V usage is TRBV15 and J usage is TRBJ1-5, with 10 bases fitting TRBD1. Germline V gene lookup returns CDR1 LNHNV and CDR2 YYDKDF (reference sequence). V trimming: 5 bases; J trimming: 5 bases; junction bases outside the gene matches: 6. CDR3 length: 15 residues. The CDR3 reads CATSLDRGRHQPQHF. The CDR3, as DNA: TGTGCCACCAGCCTGGACAGGGGGAGGCATCAGCCCCAGCATTTT.